This is a list of T cell receptor beta chains from one sample in a study of OX40 agonist ivuxolimab in advanced cancers. The repertoire was sequenced with immunoSEQ multiplex PCR; TCRdb's copy has only in-frame clones and lacks some. The sample records about 100,000 clones, 85% to 90% being singletons. The source material was CD4+ or CD8+ T cells sorted from blood, sampled in a trial of the OX40 agonist ivuxolimab. Receptor source: an adult with an advanced solid tumor such as melanoma, head and neck, liver or kidney cancer. The CDR3 runs from the conserved cysteine through the conserved F or W. The order of the fields is D gene, V gene, CDR3 length, J gene, clone size, CDR3 DNA, CDR3 protein. The D gene is left open where the match is weak. The size field is filled for only some rows; it gives once, few, many or a size class.

-,TRBV19,19,TRBJ2-2,-,TGTGCCAGTAGTATACAGGGACTCCCTAATTTCGCGAACACCGGGGAGCTGTTTTTT,CASSIQGLPNFANTGELFF
TRBD2,TRBV30,18,TRBJ2-3,-,TGTGCCTGGAGTGCCGACCCGGGACTAGCGGCTAGCACAGATACGCAGTATTTT,CAWSADPGLAASTDTQYF
TRBD2,TRBV2,15,TRBJ2-3,-,TGTGCCAGCAGGGACCGGAGCGGGAGGGCGAATACGCAGTATTTT,CASRDRSGRANTQYF
-,TRBV19,15,TRBJ2-3,-,TGTGCCAGTAGTATAGCGGGAATAAGCACAGATACGCAGTATTTT,CASSIAGISTDTQYF
TRBD1,TRBV2,14,TRBJ1-4,once,TGTGCCAGCCACCGGACAGGGTCTAATGAAAAACTGTTTTTT,CASHRTGSNEKLFF
-,TRBV6-6,12,TRBJ2-5,-,TGTGCCAGCAGTTGGGGCCAAGAGACCCAGTACTTC,CASSWGQETQYF
TRBD1,TRBV2,14,TRBJ1-4,-,TGTGCCAGCGGCGAACAGGGGGCGGGTGAAAAACTGTTTTTT,CASGEQGAGEKLFF
-,TRBV7-8,16,TRBJ1-2,-,TGTGCCAGCAGCTTAGCGAGGACAGAGACAGACTATGGCTACACCTTC,CASSLARTETDYGYTF
-,TRBV27,14,TRBJ2-1,-,TGTGCCAGCAGTTTCAATTTGTTCCGCAATGAGCAGTTCTTC,CASSFNLFRNEQFF
-,TRBV27,15,TRBJ1-6,-,TGTGCCAGCAGTTTATCCAACAGGAATAATTCACCCCTCCACTTT,CASSLSNRNNSPLHF
TRBD2,TRBV9,17,TRBJ2-3,-,TGTGCCAGCAGCGTAGGTCTAGCGGGCTATAGCACAGATACGCAGTATTTT,CASSVGLAGYSTDTQYF
TRBD1,TRBV5-4,14,TRBJ2-2,-,TGTGCCAGCAGCTCGGGGACAGAGCCCGGGGAGCTGTTTTTT,CASSSGTEPGELFF
TRBD1,TRBV19,14,TRBJ1-5,few,TGTGCCAGTAGTATTAGACAGGGCGATCAGCCCCAGCATTTT,CASSIRQGDQPQHF
TRBD1,TRBV28,15,TRBJ2-7,-,TGTGCCAGCAGATCCCCAGGACAGGGGTCCTACGAGCAGTACTTC,CASRSPGQGSYEQYF
-,TRBV6-5,14,TRBJ1-2,-,TGTGCCAGCAGTTCCACCCGCGGGGGCTATGGCTACACCTTC,CASSSTRGGYGYTF
-,TRBV10-3,16,TRBJ2-1,-,TGTGCCATCAGTGAGGGGAAGGGACTGGGCCTTATGCAGCAGTTCTTC,CAISEGKGLGLMQQFF
TRBD1,TRBV28,15,TRBJ1-5,-,TGTGCCAGCAGTTTAGGGACAGGTCTAGAAAAGCCCCAGCATTTT,CASSLGTGLEKPQHF
TRBD1,TRBV10-1,16,TRBJ2-2,-,TGCGCCAGTTCCCCCTTGACAGGGGTAAGGACCGGGGAGCTGTTTTTT,CASSPLTGVRTGELFF
TRBD2,TRBV7-9,14,TRBJ2-5,-,TGTGCCAGCAGCCGGGGACTAGCGACAGAGACCCAGTACTTC,CASSRGLATETQYF
TRBD1,TRBV28,14,TRBJ2-7,-,TGTGCCAGCAGTCTTCCCGGGACAGGGGAGGAGCAGTACTTC,CASSLPGTGEEQYF
-,TRBV29-1,12,TRBJ2-1,once,TGCAGCGTTGACGGCCGGGAGAATGAGCAGTTCTTC,CSVDGRENEQFF